A selection of T cell receptor beta chains follows, all from one sample in a study of cytomegalovirus exposure and HLA in healthy donors. The protocol was immunoSEQ multiplex PCR, while the TCRdb copy is restricted to in-frame clones and leaves out a portion. The sample lists 120,000 to 150,000 clones, around 79% occurring once. Input material: PBMCs. The receptors come from a male donor in good health and CMV-seronegative. Each CDR3 is given with its conserved first and last residue. A D gene is named only where the DNA matches it firmly. The size entry is marked missing in some rows and otherwise reads once, few, many or a size class.

D: NA
V: TRBV19
J: TRBJ1-4
size: NA
CDR3: CASSAGLATNEKLFF
DNA: TGTGCCAGTAGTGCAGGCCTTGCAACTAATGAAAAACTGTTTTTT

D: NA
V: TRBV29-1
J: TRBJ1-2
size: NA
CDR3: CSTRGDAYTNYGYTF
DNA: TGCAGCACACGCGGGGACGCTTACACTAACTATGGCTACACCTTC

D: NA
V: TRBV29-1
J: TRBJ2-7
size: NA
CDR3: CSVTRAYEQYF
DNA: TGCAGCGTAACCCGGGCCTACGAGCAGTACTTC

D: NA
V: TRBV10-2
J: TRBJ1-2
size: NA
CDR3: CASSESRLRRGYTF
DNA: TGCGCCAGCAGTGAGTCTCGACTCCGGAGGGGCTACACCTTC

D: NA
V: TRBV5-4
J: TRBJ2-5
size: NA
CDR3: CASRIGGSGGGETQYF
DNA: TGTGCCAGCAGGATTGGGGGCTCGGGGGGTGGAGAGACCCAGTACTTC

D: NA
V: TRBV5-1
J: TRBJ1-1
size: NA
CDR3: CASSLIQPTYEAFF
DNA: TGCGCCAGCAGCCTAATACAGCCTACCTATGAAGCTTTCTTT

D: TRBD2
V: TRBV18
J: TRBJ2-3
size: NA
CDR3: CASSPLVLAAKTDTQYF
DNA: TGTGCCAGCTCACCACTGGTACTAGCGGCTAAAACAGATACGCAGTATTTT

D: TRBD1
V: TRBV5-1
J: TRBJ2-3
size: NA
CDR3: CASSLINGTVQYF
DNA: TGCGCCAGCAGCCTGATAAACGGGACAGTGCAGTATTTT

D: NA
V: TRBV5-4
J: TRBJ2-7
size: few
CDR3: CANLHRTVATYEQYF
DNA: TGTGCCAACCTTCACCGAACGGTAGCCACCTACGAGCAGTACTTC

D: TRBD2
V: TRBV19
J: TRBJ2-7
size: few
CDR3: CASSPPGTSGTYEQYF
DNA: TGTGCCAGTAGTCCCCCCGGGACTAGCGGGACCTACGAGCAGTACTTC

D: NA
V: TRBV6-6
J: TRBJ2-7
size: few
CDR3: CASRPDWYEQYF
DNA: TGTGCCAGCAGACCCGACTGGTACGAGCAGTACTTC

D: TRBD1
V: TRBV7-9
J: TRBJ1-1
size: NA
CDR3: CASSYGTGGQAFF
DNA: TGTGCCAGCAGCTACGGGACAGGGGGCCAAGCTTTCTTT

D: NA
V: TRBV10-3
J: TRBJ1-1
size: NA
CDR3: CAISELITEAFF
DNA: TGTGCCATCAGTGAACTAATCACTGAAGCTTTCTTT

D: TRBD2
V: TRBV11-2
J: TRBJ2-3
size: NA
CDR3: CASSLAGRATDTQYF
DNA: TGTGCCAGCAGCTTAGCCGGGAGGGCCACAGATACGCAGTATTTT

D: NA
V: TRBV6-4
J: TRBJ2-3
size: NA
CDR3: CASSDGTGTDTQYF
DNA: TGTGCCAGCAGTGACGGTACGGGCACAGATACGCAGTATTTT

D: TRBD1
V: TRBV7-8
J: TRBJ1-1
size: once
CDR3: CASSLATNRQGTEAFF
DNA: TGTGCCAGCAGCTTAGCAACCAACCGACAGGGAACCGAAGCTTTCTTT

D: TRBD1
V: TRBV25-1
J: TRBJ2-7
size: once
CDR3: CATQGVGGISEQYF
DNA: TGTGCCACCCAGGGGGTAGGGGGTATCTCGGAGCAGTACTTC

D: NA
V: TRBV27
J: TRBJ1-6
size: NA
CDR3: CASSPVYNSPLHF
DNA: TGTGCCAGCAGTCCAGTGTATAATTCACCCCTCCACTTT

D: TRBD1
V: TRBV7-9
J: TRBJ2-7
size: NA
CDR3: CASSRQGSHEQYF
DNA: TGTGCCAGCAGCCGACAGGGCTCCCACGAGCAGTACTTC

D: TRBD2
V: TRBV5-4
J: TRBJ2-7
size: once
CDR3: CASSTGTSGFSPYEQYF
DNA: TGTGCCAGCAGCACGGGGACTAGCGGGTTCTCTCCCTACGAGCAGTACTTC

D: TRBD2
V: TRBV7-6
J: TRBJ2-3
size: NA
CDR3: CASSLAIGTSGGRLDTQYF
DNA: TGTGCCAGCAGCTTAGCTATAGGGACTAGCGGGGGAAGGTTGGATACGCAGTATTTT

D: NA
V: TRBV9
J: TRBJ2-3
size: once
CDR3: CASSVGTSGSTDTQYF
DNA: TGTGCCAGCAGCGTAGGGACGAGCGGTAGCACAGATACGCAGTATTTT

D: TRBD1
V: TRBV5-1
J: TRBJ2-7
size: NA
CDR3: CASSLMSGQGNYEQYF
DNA: TGCGCCAGCAGCTTGATGTCTGGACAGGGGAACTACGAGCAGTACTTC

D: TRBD1
V: TRBV4-1
J: TRBJ1-3
size: NA
CDR3: CASRRQGSSGNTIYF
DNA: TGCGCCAGCCGTCGACAGGGATCCTCTGGAAACACCATATATTTT

D: TRBD1
V: TRBV9
J: TRBJ1-5
size: NA
CDR3: CASSVGQGLPDQPQHF
DNA: TGTGCCAGCAGCGTCGGACAGGGCCTCCCTGATCAGCCCCAGCATTTT